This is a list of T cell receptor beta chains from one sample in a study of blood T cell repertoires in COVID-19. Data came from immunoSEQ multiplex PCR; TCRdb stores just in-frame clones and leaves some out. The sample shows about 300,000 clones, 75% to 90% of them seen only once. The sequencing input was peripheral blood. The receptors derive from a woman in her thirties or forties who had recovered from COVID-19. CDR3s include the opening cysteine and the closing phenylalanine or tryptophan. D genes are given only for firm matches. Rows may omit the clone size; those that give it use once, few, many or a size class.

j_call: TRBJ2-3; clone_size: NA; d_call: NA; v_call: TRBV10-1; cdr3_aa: CASSDGREGTDTQYF; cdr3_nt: TGCGCCAGCAGTGACGGCAGGGAGGGCACAGATACGCAGTATTTT
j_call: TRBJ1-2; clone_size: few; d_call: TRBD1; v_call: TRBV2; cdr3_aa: CASSEGQGDYYGYTF; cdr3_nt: TGTGCCAGCAGTGAAGGCCAGGGGGATTATTATGGCTACACCTTC
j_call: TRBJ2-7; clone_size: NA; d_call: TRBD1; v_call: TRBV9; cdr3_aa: CASSATGSYEQYF; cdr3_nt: TGTGCCAGCAGCGCGACAGGGTCCTACGAGCAGTACTTC
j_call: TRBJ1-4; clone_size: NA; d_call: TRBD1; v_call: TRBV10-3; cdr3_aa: CAARGQATNEKLFF; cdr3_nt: TGTGCCGCGCGGGGACAGGCAACTAATGAAAAACTGTTTTTT
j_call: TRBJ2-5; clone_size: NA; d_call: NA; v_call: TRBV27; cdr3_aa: CASSWAGMETQYF; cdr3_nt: TGTGCCAGCAGCTGGGCGGGTATGGAGACCCAGTACTTC
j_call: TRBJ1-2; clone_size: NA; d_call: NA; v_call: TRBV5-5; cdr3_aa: CASSPGSGIGYTF; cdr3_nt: TGTGCCAGCAGCCCCGGGTCTGGAATCGGCTACACCTTC
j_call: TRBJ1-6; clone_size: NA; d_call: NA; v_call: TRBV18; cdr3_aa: CASSPGGAASPLHF; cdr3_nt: TGTGCCAGCTCACCAGGCGGGGCTGCTTCACCCCTCCACTTT
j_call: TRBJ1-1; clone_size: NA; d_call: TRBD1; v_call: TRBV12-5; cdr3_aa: CASGSRTGDGNTEAFF; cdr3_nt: TGTGCTAGTGGTAGCCGGACAGGGGACGGGAACACTGAAGCTTTCTTT
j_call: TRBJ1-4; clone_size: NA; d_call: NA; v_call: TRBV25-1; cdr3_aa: CASSEDERGEKLFF; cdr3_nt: TGTGCCAGCAGTGAGGACGAAAGGGGTGAAAAACTGTTTTTT
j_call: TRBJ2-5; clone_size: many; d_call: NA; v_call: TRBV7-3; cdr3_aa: CASSPTGLQETQYF; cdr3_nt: TGTGCCAGCAGCCCGACTGGACTACAAGAGACCCAGTACTTC
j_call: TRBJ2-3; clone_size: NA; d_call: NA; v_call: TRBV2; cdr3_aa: CASSEVRGNTDTQYF; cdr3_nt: TGTGCCAGCAGTGAAGTTCGGGGAAACACAGATACGCAGTATTTT
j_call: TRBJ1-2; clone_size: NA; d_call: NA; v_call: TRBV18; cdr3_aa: CASSPPRTLSNYGYTF; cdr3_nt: TGTGCCAGCTCACCTCCACGGACACTATCAAACTATGGCTACACCTTC
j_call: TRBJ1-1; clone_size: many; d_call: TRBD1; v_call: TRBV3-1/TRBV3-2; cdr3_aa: CASSRTGAVAEAFF; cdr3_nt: TGTGCCAGCAGCCGGACAGGGGCGGTAGCTGAAGCTTTCTTT
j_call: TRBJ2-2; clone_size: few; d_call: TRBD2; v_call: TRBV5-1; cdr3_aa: CASTWLAGYTGELFF; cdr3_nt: TGCGCCAGCACCTGGCTAGCGGGGTACACCGGGGAGCTGTTTTTT
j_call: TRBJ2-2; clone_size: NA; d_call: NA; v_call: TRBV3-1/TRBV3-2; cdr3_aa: CASTPLGGRTGELFF; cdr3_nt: TGTGCCAGCACCCCTTTAGGGGGTCGAACCGGGGAGCTGTTTTTT
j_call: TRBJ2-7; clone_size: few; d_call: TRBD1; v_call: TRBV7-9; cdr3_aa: CASSFTGTGGEQYF; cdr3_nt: TGTGCCAGCAGCTTTACCGGGACAGGGGGCGAGCAGTACTTC
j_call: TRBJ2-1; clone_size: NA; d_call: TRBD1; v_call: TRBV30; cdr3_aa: CAWDRDRVDNEQFF; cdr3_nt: TGTGCCTGGGACCGGGACAGGGTGGACAATGAGCAGTTCTTC
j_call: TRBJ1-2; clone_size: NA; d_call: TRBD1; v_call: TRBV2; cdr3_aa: CASSERGDRGGYTF; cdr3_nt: TGTGCCAGCAGTGAAAGGGGGGACAGGGGCGGCTACACCTTC
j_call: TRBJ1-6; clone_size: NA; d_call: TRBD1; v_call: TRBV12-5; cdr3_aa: CASGRQGPASPLHF; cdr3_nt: TGTGCTAGTGGCCGACAGGGGCCCGCTTCACCCCTCCACTTT
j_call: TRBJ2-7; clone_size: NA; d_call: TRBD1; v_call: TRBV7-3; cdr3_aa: CASRAGTGLSYEQYF; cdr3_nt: TGTGCCAGCAGGGCCGGGACAGGACTTTCCTACGAGCAGTACTTC
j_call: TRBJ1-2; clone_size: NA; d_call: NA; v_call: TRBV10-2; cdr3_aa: CASSESPVRRGYTF; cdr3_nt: TGCGCCAGCAGTGAGTCCCCAGTTCGGAGGGGCTACACCTTC
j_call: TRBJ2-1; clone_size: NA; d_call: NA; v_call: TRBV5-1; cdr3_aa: CASSLRSGSYNEQFF; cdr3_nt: TGCGCCAGCAGCCTCAGGTCAGGCTCCTACAATGAGCAGTTCTTC
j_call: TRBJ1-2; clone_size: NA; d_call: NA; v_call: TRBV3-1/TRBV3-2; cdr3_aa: CASTPGIRFGYTF; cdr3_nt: TGTGCCAGCACCCCGGGTATCCGATTTGGCTACACCTTC
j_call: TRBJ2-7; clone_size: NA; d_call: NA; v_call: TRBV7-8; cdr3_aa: CASSLSGSRVPYEQYF; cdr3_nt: TGTGCCAGCAGCTTAAGCGGTTCTAGGGTTCCCTACGAGCAGTACTTC
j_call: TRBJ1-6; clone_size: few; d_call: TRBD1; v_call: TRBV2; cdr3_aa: CASTETGGHNSPLHF; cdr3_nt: TGTGCCAGCACTGAGACAGGGGGCCATAATTCACCCCTCCACTTT
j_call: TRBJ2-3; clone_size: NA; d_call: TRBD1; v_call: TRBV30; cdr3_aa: CAWSLGDRDTDTQYF; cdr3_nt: TGTGCCTGGAGTCTTGGGGACAGGGACACAGATACGCAGTATTTT
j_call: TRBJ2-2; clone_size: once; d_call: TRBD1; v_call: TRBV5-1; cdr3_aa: CASSQIQGASNTGELFF; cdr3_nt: TGCGCCAGCAGTCAGATCCAGGGGGCCTCTAACACCGGGGAGCTGTTTTTT
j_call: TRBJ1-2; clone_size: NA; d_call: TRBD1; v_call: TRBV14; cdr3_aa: CASSQKQGIHGYTF; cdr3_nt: TGTGCCAGCAGCCAAAAACAGGGGATTCACGGTTACACCTTC
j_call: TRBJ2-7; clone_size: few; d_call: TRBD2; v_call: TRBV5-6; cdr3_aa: CASSLFSSGESYEQYF; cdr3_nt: TGTGCCAGCAGCCTCTTCTCTAGCGGGGAATCCTACGAGCAGTACTTC
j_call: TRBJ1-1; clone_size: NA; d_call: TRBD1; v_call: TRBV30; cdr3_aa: CAWSGTGRTEAFF; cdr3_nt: TGTGCCTGGAGTGGGACAGGGAGGACTGAAGCTTTCTTT
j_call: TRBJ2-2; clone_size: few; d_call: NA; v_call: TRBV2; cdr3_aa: CASLPVNTGELFF; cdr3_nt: TGTGCCAGCCTCCCGGTGAACACCGGGGAGCTGTTTTTT
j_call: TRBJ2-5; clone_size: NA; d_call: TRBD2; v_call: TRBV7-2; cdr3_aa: CASSQSPGLAGEVQETQYF; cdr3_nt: TGTGCCAGCAGCCAATCACCGGGACTAGCGGGGGAGGTACAAGAGACCCAGTACTTC
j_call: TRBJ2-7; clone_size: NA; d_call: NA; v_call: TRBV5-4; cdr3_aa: CASSLYGAGEQYF; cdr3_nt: TGTGCCAGCAGCTTGTATGGGGCCGGCGAGCAGTACTTC
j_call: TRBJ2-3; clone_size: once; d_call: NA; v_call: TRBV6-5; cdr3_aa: CATAVRGHKADTQYF; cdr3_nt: TGTGCCACCGCAGTAAGAGGGCATAAGGCAGATACGCAGTATTTT
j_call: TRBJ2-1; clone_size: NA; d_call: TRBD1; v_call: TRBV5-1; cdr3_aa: CASSLAQGDEQFF; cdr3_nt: TGCGCCAGCAGCTTGGCCCAGGGGGATGAGCAGTTCTTC
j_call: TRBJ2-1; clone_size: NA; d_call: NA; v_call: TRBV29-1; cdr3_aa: CSVTEVSVYNEQFF; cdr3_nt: TGCAGCGTGACGGAGGTATCGGTTTACAATGAGCAGTTCTTC
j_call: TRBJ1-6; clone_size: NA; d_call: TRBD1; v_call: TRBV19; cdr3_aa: CASRNTPRQGDSPLHF; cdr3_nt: TGTGCCAGTAGGAATACGCCAAGACAGGGGGATTCACCCCTCCACTTT
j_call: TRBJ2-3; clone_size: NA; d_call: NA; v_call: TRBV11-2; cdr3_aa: CASSFLAAGSTDTQYF; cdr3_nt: TGTGCCAGCAGCTTTTTAGCGGCGGGGAGCACAGATACGCAGTATTTT
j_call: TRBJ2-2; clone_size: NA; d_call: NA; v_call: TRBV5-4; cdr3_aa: CASTSPTGELFF; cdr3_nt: TGTGCCAGCACCTCTCCCACCGGGGAGCTGTTTTTT
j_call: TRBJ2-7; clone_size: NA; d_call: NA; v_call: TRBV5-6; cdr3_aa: CASSLAPRQVGVRTYEQYF; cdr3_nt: TGTGCCAGCAGCTTGGCCCCCCGGCAGGTTGGAGTAAGGACTTACGAGCAGTACTTC
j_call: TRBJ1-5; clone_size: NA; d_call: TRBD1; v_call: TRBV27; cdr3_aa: CASSYNRGGQPQHF; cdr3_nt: TGTGCCAGCAGTTATAACAGGGGAGGACAGCCCCAGCATTTT
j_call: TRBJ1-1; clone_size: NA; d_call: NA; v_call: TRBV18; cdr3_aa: CASSPREDLNTEAFF; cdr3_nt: TGTGCCAGCTCACCAAGGGAGGACTTAAACACTGAAGCTTTCTTT
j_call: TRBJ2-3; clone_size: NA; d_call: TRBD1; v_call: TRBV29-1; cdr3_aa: CSVVAGQGFSDTQYF; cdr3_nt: TGCAGCGTTGTGGCGGGACAGGGCTTTTCAGATACGCAGTATTTT
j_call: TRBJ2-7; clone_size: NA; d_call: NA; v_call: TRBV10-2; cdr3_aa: CASRAIYEQYF; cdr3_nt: TGCGCCAGCAGGGCAATCTACGAGCAGTACTTC
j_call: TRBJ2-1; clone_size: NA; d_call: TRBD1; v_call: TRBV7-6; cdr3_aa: CASSLVWDRGGTTEQFF; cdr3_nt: TGTGCCAGCAGCTTAGTTTGGGACAGGGGGGGGACGACTGAGCAGTTCTTC
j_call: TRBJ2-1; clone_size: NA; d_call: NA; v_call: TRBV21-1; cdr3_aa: CASSKGRTSGGAPYNEQFF; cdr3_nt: TGTGCCAGCAGCAAAGGAAGGACTAGCGGGGGGGCCCCTTACAATGAGCAGTTCTTC
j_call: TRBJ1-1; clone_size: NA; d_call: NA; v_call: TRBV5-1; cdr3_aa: CASSLGGGKYTEAFF; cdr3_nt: TGCGCCAGCAGCTTGGGGGGCGGGAAGTACACTGAAGCTTTCTTT